This paragraph reports one T cell receptor beta chain. Treatment meaning: 15 to 20 received Ad26.COV2.S at low or high dose, single or two shots; roughly 5 received placebo; per-sample allocation not given. Each sample was drawn 63 days after the first injection (of vaccine or placebo). The source of the sample is a study of Ad26.COV2.S vaccination and SARS-CoV-2 variants. Clones were sequenced by immunoSEQ multiplex PCR, and TCRdb holds only the in-frame ones, with some missing. The sample has a few hundred thousand clones; over 75% are singletons. J gave up 5 bases and V 6 bases, and 3 bases lay outside the gene matches. The CDR3 is 13 residues long. The germline gives CDR1 MNHEY, CDR2 SVGAGI.

The input for sequencing was peripheral blood, taken in a trial of Ad26.COV2.S vaccine versus placebo. The J gene is TRBJ1-5, the V gene TRBV6-5; 8 positions agree with TRBD1. This receptor was taken from a person between 18 and 65 years old who received the Ad26.COV2.S COVID-19 vaccine or a placebo. CDR3 sequence (DNA): TGTGCCAGCAGCCCAGGGGGCCATCAGCCCCAGCATTTT. This encodes CASSPGGHQPQHF.